The entry that follows covers one T cell receptor (beta chain) sequence. Some clones are missing from TCRdb's copy, which holds only in-frame ones; the method was immunoSEQ multiplex PCR. The sample carries around 140,000 clones, less than 95% recorded once. The source of the sample is a study of OX40 agonist ivuxolimab in advanced cancers. The CDR3 totals 14 residues. Germline CDR1 reads LNHNV; CDR2 reads YYDKDF (reference sequence). With V trimmed by 11 bases and J by 4 bases, 12 bases remained unmatched. V and J are TRBV15 and TRBJ2-3, with 7 bases lining up with TRBD1. The sample was CD4+ or CD8+ T cells sorted from blood, taken in a trial of the OX40 agonist ivuxolimab. The receptor's source is an adult with an advanced solid tumor such as melanoma, head and neck, liver or kidney cancer. In nucleotides, the CDR3 is TGTGCCTCCTCTGAACAGGGGCCTGCAGATACGCAGTATTTT. This translates into CASSEQGPADTQYF.